One sample yielded the 18 T cell receptor beta chains listed below, sequenced in a study of CD8 T cells in ankylosing spondylitis. TCRdb reprocessed the 5' RACE reads with MiXCR, giving one entry per CDR3 protein. Among tens of thousands of distinct CDR3 sequences, around 6.7% were seen once, and the ten largest hold over 9.5%. The sample comprised blood, either unsorted or a sorted T cell fraction (not recorded which). The receptors come from a male donor with ankylosing spondylitis or in good health (not recorded which).

This clonotype has ten or more counts. This chain uses TRBV5-1 with TRBJ2-5, with TRBD1 matching 9 bases. V was pared by 5 bases and J by 4 bases, with 3 bases of the junction left unmatched. The V gene's germline CDR1 is SGHRS and CDR2 YFSETQ. This CDR3 region has 13 residues. CDR3 DNA sequence: TGCGCCAGCAGAGGACAGGGGAGAGAGACCCAGTACTTC. Translation: CASRGQGRETQYF.

This clonotype was recorded many times. This rearrangement joins TRBV24-1 to TRBJ2-7; TRBD1 might be the D (6 bases). CDR1 and CDR2 from the germline V gene are KGHDR and SFDVKD. The germline V and J ends were trimmed by 3 bases and 7 bases, with 18 bases remaining between them. The CDR3 runs to 15 residues. The CDR3 DNA reads TGTGCCACCAGTGATACGAACCAGGGGACGGGGGAGCAGTACTTC. This sequence encodes CATSDTNQGTGEQYF.

This clonotype was counted ten times or more. The chain combines TRBV5-1 with TRBJ2-7, with D maybe TRBD2 (6 bases). Trimming pared 4 bases from V and 0 bases from J, leaving 11 bases between. This CDR3 contains 14 residues. In germline, CDR1 is SGHRS, CDR2 YFSETQ. CDR3 residues: CASSLQTSSYEQYF. The CDR3 DNA reads as TGCGCCAGCAGCCTCCAGACTAGCTCCTACGAGCAGTACTTC.

This clonotype was counted many times. CDR3 loop: CASSLSQGPGSYNEQFF. The DNA for the CDR3 is TGTGCCAGCAGCCTCTCCCAGGGTCCGGGCTCCTACAATGAGCAGTTCTTC. V is TRBV21-1 and J is TRBJ2-1; the D call TRBD1 from the table was never checked on the DNA. TRBV21-1 is deemed a pseudogene. There are 17 residues in the CDR3.

This chain joins TRBV28 and TRBJ2-7; possible D gene TRBD1, 6 bases. CDR1 is MDHEN and CDR2 is SYDVKM in the germline V gene. V lost 5 bases and J 2 bases, leaving 10 bases between the germline ends. This CDR3 is 13 amino acids long. CDR3: CASSPGTTYEQYF. CDR3 coding DNA: TGTGCCAGCAGTCCCGGGACAACCTACGAGCAGTACTTC.

In the case of this clonotype: This sequence may be a read error, since a much larger clone differs from it by one base. This CDR3 fails to terminate in the conserved phenylalanine or tryptophan, so it likely reflects a read error. The J gene is TRBJ2-1, the V gene TRBV11-2, with D possibly TRBD2 on 5 matching bases. V was shortened by 5 bases and J by 5 bases, with 16 bases between the two germline ends. This CDR3 is built from 15 residues. The germline V gene encodes CDR1 SGHAT and CDR2 FQNNGV. CDR3 sequence: CASSPRPRADNEQFL. In DNA form, the CDR3 reads TGTGCCAGCAGCCCCCGCCCGCGGGCGGACAATGAGCAGTTCCTC.

This clonotype was detected ten times or more. The rearrangement joins TRBV7-9 to TRBJ2-1, with D unresolved. V lost 6 bases to trimming and J lost 10 bases, with 13 bases between them. The V gene's germline CDR1 is SEHNR and CDR2 FQNEAQ (reference sequence). This CDR3 has 12 residues. The CDR3 DNA follows: TGTGCCAGCAGTCCCGGGCCCCTGGAGCAGTTCTTC. This sequence encodes CASSPGPLEQFF.

This clonotype was picked up many times. The V and J genes are TRBV20-1 and TRBJ2-1, with TRBD2 matching over 8 bases. This CDR3 is 13 amino acids long. V shed 3 bases and J 8 bases; nucleotides not matched to a gene: 6. Germline V gene sequence: CDR1 DFQATT, CDR2 SNEGSKA (reference sequence). As DNA, the CDR3 is TGCAGTGCTAGCCGGGAGGGCGGCGATGAGCAGTTCTTC. It yields the protein CSASREGGDEQFF.

The table lists this clonotype with many counts. The chain has TRBV7-6 and TRBJ2-5; tentative D call: TRBD1 (5 bases). Trimming took off 5 bases at V and 2 bases at J, with 9 bases between the two ends. The CDR3 totals 13 residues. In germline, CDR1 is SGHVS, CDR2 FNYEAQ. CDR3 sequence (DNA): TGTGCCAGCAGCCCCAACAGGCAAGAGACCCAGTACTTC. This sequence encodes CASSPNRQETQYF.

Many counts were recorded for this clonotype. The rearrangement joins TRBV29-1 to TRBJ2-7; D assignment may be TRBD1 or TRBD2 (5 bases each). This CDR3 contains 14 residues. Germline V CDR1 and CDR2: SQVTM, ANQGSEA. Between the trimmed V and J ends, which lost 6 bases and 0 bases, there was a span of 15 bases. CDR3 sequence: CSVIPSGSSYEQYF. DNA for the CDR3: TGCAGCGTGATCCCCTCAGGGAGCTCCTACGAGCAGTACTTC.

This clonotype has a count of ten or more. The J gene is TRBJ2-3, the V gene TRBV20-1, with TRBD2 matching 11 bases. The germline V gene has CDR1 DFQATT and CDR2 SNEGSKA (reference sequence). The CDR3 contains 18 residues. The trim removed 4 bases at V and 2 bases at J, leaving 14 bases unmatched. The CDR3 sequence: CSANPRSGLAGPTDTQYF. The DNA for the CDR3 is TGCAGTGCTAACCCTAGGAGCGGACTAGCGGGTCCCACAGATACGCAGTATTTT.

This clonotype came up many times. This sequence joins TRBV24-1 and TRBJ1-5; TRBD1 aligns across 7 bases. Per germline, CDR1 KGHDR and CDR2 SFDVKD. CDR3 length equals 14 residues. The junction had 2 bases not matched to a gene; V was cut back by 5 bases and J by 2 bases. The CDR3 DNA reads as TGTGCCACCAGTGGACAGGGAGGCAATCAGCCCCAGCATTTT. Protein sequence: CATSGQGGNQPQHF.

This clonotype was counted at least ten times. The V and J genes are TRBV5-1 and TRBJ2-7, with D uncertain. V lost 0 bases to trimming and J lost 0 bases, with 13 bases between them. The germline CDR1 and CDR2 sequences are SGHRS and YFSETQ. This CDR3 is built from 16 residues. CDR3 nucleotide sequence: TGCGCCAGCAGCTTGGTAGAAGGGCGTTCCTCCTACGAGCAGTACTTC. As protein: CASSLVEGRSSYEQYF.

This clonotype was counted at least ten times. The V gene is TRBV29-1, the J gene TRBJ1-5; 10 positions agree with TRBD1. The CDR3 length is 15 residues. V lost 5 bases and J lost 4; bases outside the gene matches: 8. Germline values: CDR1 SQVTM, CDR2 ANQGSEA. CDR3 loop: CSVSSGTGANQPQHF. The CDR3 region has the DNA TGCAGCGTTTCATCCGGGACAGGGGCAAATCAGCCCCAGCATTTT.

This chain connects TRBV7-9 to TRBJ2-3; D gene uncertain. Germline V CDR1 and CDR2: SEHNR, FQNEAQ (reference sequence). Trimming pared 1 base from V and 3 bases from J, leaving 8 bases between. There are 14 residues in the CDR3. Here the CDR3 reads CASSLEGQTDTQYF. CDR3 nucleotide sequence: TGTGCCAGCAGCTTAGAAGGTCAGACAGATACGCAGTATTTT.

This clonotype was seen a handful of times. This chain links TRBV29-1 with TRBJ2-7; D not certain. Trimming pared 4 bases from V and 6 bases from J, leaving 16 bases between. The CDR3 has 13 amino acids. CDR1 is SQVTM and CDR2 is ANQGSEA in the germline V gene. The CDR3 loop is CSVARQLAAEQYF. The DNA for the CDR3 is TGCAGCGTTGCCCGGCAGCTTGCGGCCGAGCAGTACTTC.

Many counts were recorded for this clonotype. The genes are TRBV10-3 and TRBJ1-4; D is possibly TRBD1 (5 bases). The CDR3 runs to 15 residues. Germline V gives CDR1 ENHRY, CDR2 SYGVKD. The ends were cut back, 8 bases at V and 0 bases at J, with 13 bases in the middle. The CDR3 spells CAIAAGGATNEKLFF. The CDR3 nucleotides are TGTGCCATCGCGGCCGGGGGGGCAACTAATGAAAAACTGTTTTTT.

This clonotype was counted many times. The chain recombines TRBV4-3 with TRBJ1-2; D is ambiguous. The CDR3 loop spans 16 amino acids. Germline V lookup: CDR1 LGHNA, CDR2 YSLEER. Trimming cost V 3 bases and J 4 bases, with 18 bases left between them. Here the CDR3 DNA reads TGCGCCAGCAGCCAGGAGGCGTCGGAAACCATCTATGGCTACACCTTC. It specifies CASSQEASETIYGYTF.